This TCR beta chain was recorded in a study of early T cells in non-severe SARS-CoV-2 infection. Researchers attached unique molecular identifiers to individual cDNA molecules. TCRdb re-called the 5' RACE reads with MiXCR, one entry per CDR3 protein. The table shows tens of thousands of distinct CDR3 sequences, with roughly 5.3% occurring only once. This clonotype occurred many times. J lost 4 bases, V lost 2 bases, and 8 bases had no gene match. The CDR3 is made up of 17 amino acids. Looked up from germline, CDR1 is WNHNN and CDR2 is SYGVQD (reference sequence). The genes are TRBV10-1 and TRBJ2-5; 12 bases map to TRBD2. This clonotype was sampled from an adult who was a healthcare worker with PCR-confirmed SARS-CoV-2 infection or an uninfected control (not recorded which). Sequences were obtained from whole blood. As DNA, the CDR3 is TGCGCCAGCAGTGAGCCAGGCCTAGCGGGAGGGCCAGAGACCCAGTACTTC. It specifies CASSEPGLAGGPETQYF.